Below, 10 T cell receptor beta chains from the same sample are listed, as sequenced in a study of cytomegalovirus exposure and HLA in healthy donors. In the PCR, 60 Vbeta and 13 Jbeta primers were used. Assay used: immunoSEQ multiplex PCR; TCRdb lists only in-frame clones, some missing. The sample consists of around 100,000 clones, 70% of them appearing once. What was sequenced was PBMCs. The receptor set was obtained from a man aged 30 to 45 in good health and CMV-seropositive.

The rearrangement uses TRBV19 and TRBJ2-5; 13 bases are a match to TRBD2. The CDR3 runs 17 residues. The V segment lost 6 bases and the J segment 5 bases; nucleotides outside the gene matches: 12. Germline V gives CDR1 LNHDA, CDR2 SQIVND (reference sequence). CDR3 region: CASRYRTSGSVEETQYF. CDR3 nucleotides: TGTGCCAGTAGATACCGGACTAGCGGGAGCGTAGAGGAGACCCAGTACTTC.

This chain links TRBV7-2 with TRBJ1-3; D is unresolved. V was trimmed by 2 bases and J by 2 bases, leaving 10 bases between them. Germline assignment: CDR1 SGHTA and CDR2 FQGNSA. The CDR3 is made up of 15 amino acids. CDR3 nucleotides: TGTGCCAGCAGCTTACTGGCAGGAACTGGAAACACCATATATTTT. It codes for CASSLLAGTGNTIYF.

This clone was found a few times. This sequence joins TRBV29-1 and TRBJ2-1; D might be TRBD2 (5 bases). The V end lost 6 bases, the J end lost 0 bases, and 15 bases lay between the germline ends. CDR3 length: 15 residues. The germline V gene encodes CDR1 SQVTM and CDR2 ANQGSEA. In DNA, the CDR3 is TGCAGCGTATTTATTAGCGCGAGCTCCTACAATGAGCAGTTCTTC. The encoded protein is CSVFISASSYNEQFF.

This chain uses TRBV11-2 with TRBJ1-2; D may be TRBD1 (5 bases). Trimming stripped 5 bases from V and 6 bases from J, with 19 bases between. Germline CDR1 is SGHAT and CDR2 is FQNNGV. The CDR3 covers 15 residues. The CDR3 is CASSLTHRRVDGYTF. CDR3 bases: TGTGCCAGCAGCCTCACCCACAGGAGGGTGGATGGCTACACCTTC.

The rearrangement links TRBV5-1 to TRBJ2-7; no firm D call. Germline V CDR1 and CDR2: SGHRS, YFSETQ. The V and J ends lost 4 bases and 3 bases respectively, with 17 bases between them. CDR3 size: 15 residues. CDR3 region: CASSGTTANLYEQYF. The CDR3 nucleotides read TGCGCCAGCAGCGGAACAACAGCTAACCTCTACGAGCAGTACTTC.

V and J are TRBV9 and TRBJ1-2, with 7 nucleotides matching TRBD1. Looked up from germline, CDR1 is SGDLS and CDR2 is YYNGEE. The CDR3 covers 15 residues. V was pared by 2 bases and J by 4 bases, with 8 bases of the junction left unmatched. CDR3 protein: CASSVGTASGYGYTF. Written as DNA, the CDR3 is TGTGCCAGCAGCGTTGGGACAGCCTCGGGCTATGGCTACACCTTC.

The gene calls are TRBV7-2 and TRBJ1-1; D gene ambiguous. The CDR3 has 18 residues. Germline V gives CDR1 SGHTA, CDR2 FQGNSA. The V end lost 1 base, the J end lost 0 bases, and 18 bases lay between the germline ends. The chain's CDR3 is CASSLELRHLFMNTEAFF. CDR3 nucleotide sequence: TGTGCCAGCAGCTTAGAACTCCGACACCTTTTTATGAACACTGAAGCTTTCTTT.

V usage is TRBV7-3 and J usage is TRBJ2-1, with 9 bases aligning to TRBD1. Germline CDR1 SGHTA, CDR2 FQGTGA. The J segment lost 2 bases and the V segment lost 3 bases, leaving 2 bases of the junction unmatched. The CDR3 contains 15 residues. The DNA of the CDR3 is TGTGCCAGCAGCTTTCGACAGGGGGCCTACAATGAGCAGTTCTTC. Translation gives CASSFRQGAYNEQFF.

The chain is built from TRBV21-1 and TRBJ2-7; the table assigns TRBD2, which was not confirmed against the DNA. TRBV21-1 is labeled a pseudogene. This CDR3 has 14 residues. CDR3 sequence: CASGRPERRYEQYV. The CDR3 DNA follows: TGTGCCAGCGGGAGACCAGAACGCCGCTACGAGCAGTACGTC.

The V call is TRBV4-2, the J call TRBJ2-1, with 7 bases that match TRBD1. This CDR3 comprises 13 residues. Germline loops: CDR1 LGHNA, CDR2 YNFKEQ. The trim removed 4 bases at V and 10 bases at J, leaving 7 bases unmatched. CDR3 sequence (DNA): TGTGCCAGCAGCCTCCAAGACAGGGAGGAGCAGTTCTTC. It translates to CASSLQDREEQFF.